One TCR beta chain is described in this entry. The CDR3 spans 16 residues. V dropped 0 bases and J dropped 6; count of bases not matched to a gene: 8. Germline loops: CDR1 SGHNT, CDR2 YYREEE (reference sequence). Method: immunoSEQ multiplex PCR; TCRdb's copy keeps in-frame clones and lacks some. The table includes around 110,000 clones, over 75% detected once. These data originate in a study of T cell clones after liver transplantation. The receptor comes from a human patient who received a liver transplant. These T cells may partly come from the graft donor. J is TRBJ2-3 and V is TRBV5-4; 9 bases agree with TRBD2. The sample here was CD4+ T cells from blood, taken 12 months after liver transplant. CDR3 in DNA: TGTGCCAGCAGCTTGGAGGGAGCGGGAGGTTTGGATACGCAGTATTTT. The encoded protein is CASSLEGAGGLDTQYF.